This T cell receptor (beta chain) was documented in a study of PD-L1 blockade in urothelial cancer. At the level of the study: From about 2014, patients received atezolizumab, given as 1,200 mg intravenously every 3 weeks. Blood analysis was done at 3 weeks (second dose) and 6 weeks after treatment began.

Comments on this clone: Its target is unknown.

Findings of the study overall: Blood TCR clonality below the median before treatment was a predictor of better survival.

Added to each PCR by spiking were synthetic TCR analog templates. Sequencing used immunoSEQ multiplex PCR; TCRdb keeps in-frame clones, though not all of them. The sample has over 40,000 clones, roughly 78% seen once; the top ten hold under 4%. Sequencing was performed on PBMCs, taken around atezolizumab (anti-PD-L1) treatment. The sequence derives from a man aged 65 to 79 with urothelial cancer.

The CDR3 loop is CASGTGKNTEAFF. The CDR3 region has the DNA TGCGCCAGCGGGACAGGGAAGAACACTGAAGCTTTCTTT. The rearrangement links TRBV5-1 to TRBJ1-1; 9 positions agree with TRBD1. CDR1 is SGHRS and CDR2 is YFSETQ in the germline V gene. After removal of 7 bases from V and 1 base from J, the junction contained 2 bases not matched to a gene. The CDR3 runs to 13 residues.